The sequence of this T cell receptor beta chain was determined in a study of vaccination and CD4 T cells after COVID-19. Study as a whole: Control cultures received a CEFX pool, an HIV-1 Nef pool, or no peptide.

The treatment was: roughly 11-day PBMC culture with coronavirus spike peptide pools or control peptides (ViraFEST assay). Germline CDR1 is MNHEY and CDR2 is SVGAGI. This CDR3 contains 15 residues. Concerning this clonotype itself: Its antigen remains unknown. The junction departs from the called germline gene at one end, perhaps through a read error.

Sequenced with the Oncomine TCR Beta short-read assay was DNA taken from cultured CD4+ T cells. Investigators isolated genomic DNA from cultured CD4+ T cells. Using its own MiXCR run on the PCR reads, TCRdb lists one record per CDR3 protein. The data contain 11,000 to 15,000 distinct CDR3 sequences, 24% of them singletons. This sequence was found in a human donor who had recovered from COVID-19. Specimen: CD4+ T cells from blood, cultured in vitro, collected after SARS-CoV-2 vaccination. V usage is TRBV6-5 and J usage is TRBJ2-7; maybe TRBD2 (5 bases). The CDR3 DNA sequence: TGTGCCAGCAGTTACAAGAGGGATGCTTCCTACAAGCAGTACTTC. Protein sequence: CASSYKRDASYKQYF.